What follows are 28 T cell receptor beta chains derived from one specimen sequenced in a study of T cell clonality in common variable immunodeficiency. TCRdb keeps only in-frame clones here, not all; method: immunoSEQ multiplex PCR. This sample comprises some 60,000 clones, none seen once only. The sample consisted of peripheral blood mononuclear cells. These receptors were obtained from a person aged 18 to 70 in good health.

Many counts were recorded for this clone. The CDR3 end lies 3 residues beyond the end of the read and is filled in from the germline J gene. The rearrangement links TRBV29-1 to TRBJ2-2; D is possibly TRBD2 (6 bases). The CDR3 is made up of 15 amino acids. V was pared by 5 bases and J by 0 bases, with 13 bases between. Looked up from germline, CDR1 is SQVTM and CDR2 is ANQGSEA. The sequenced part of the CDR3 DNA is TGCAGCGTTCGTCGGGGGTCAGCGAACACCGGGGAG. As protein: CSVRRGSANTGE. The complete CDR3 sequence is CSVRRGSANTGELFF.

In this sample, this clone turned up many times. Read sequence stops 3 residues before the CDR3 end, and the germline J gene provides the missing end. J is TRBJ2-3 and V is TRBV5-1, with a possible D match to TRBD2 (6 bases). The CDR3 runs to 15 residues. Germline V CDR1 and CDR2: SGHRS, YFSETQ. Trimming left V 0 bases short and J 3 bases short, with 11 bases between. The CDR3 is CASSLGDSMTDTQYF. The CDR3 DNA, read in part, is TGCGCCAGCAGCTTGGGGGACTCAATGACAGATACG.

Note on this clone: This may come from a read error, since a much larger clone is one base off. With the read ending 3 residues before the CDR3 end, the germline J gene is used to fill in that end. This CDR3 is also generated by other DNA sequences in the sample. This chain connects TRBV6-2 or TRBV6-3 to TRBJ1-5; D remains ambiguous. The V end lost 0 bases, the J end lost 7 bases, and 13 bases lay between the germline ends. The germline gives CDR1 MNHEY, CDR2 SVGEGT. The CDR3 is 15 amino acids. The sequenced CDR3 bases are TGTGCCAGCAGTTACTCTCACAGAGGTCTCCAGCCC. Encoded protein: CASSYSHRGLQP. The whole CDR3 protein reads CASSYSHRGLQPQHF.

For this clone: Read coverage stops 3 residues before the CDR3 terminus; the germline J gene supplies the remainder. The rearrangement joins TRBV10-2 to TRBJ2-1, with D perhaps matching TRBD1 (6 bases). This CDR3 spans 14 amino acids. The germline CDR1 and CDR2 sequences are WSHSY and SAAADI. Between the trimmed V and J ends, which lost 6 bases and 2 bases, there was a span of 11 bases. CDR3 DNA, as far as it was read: TGCGCCAGCAGCGGACAGCCCACCTACAATGAG. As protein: CASSGQPTYNE. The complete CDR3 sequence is CASSGQPTYNEQFF.

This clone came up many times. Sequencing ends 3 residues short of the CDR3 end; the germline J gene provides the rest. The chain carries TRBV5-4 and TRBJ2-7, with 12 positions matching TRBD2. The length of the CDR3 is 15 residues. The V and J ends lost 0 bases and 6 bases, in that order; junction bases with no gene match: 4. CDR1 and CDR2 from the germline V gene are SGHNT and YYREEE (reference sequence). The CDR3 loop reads CASSLELAGGIEQYF. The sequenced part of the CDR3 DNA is TGTGCCAGCAGCTTGGAACTAGCGGGAGGAATCGAG.

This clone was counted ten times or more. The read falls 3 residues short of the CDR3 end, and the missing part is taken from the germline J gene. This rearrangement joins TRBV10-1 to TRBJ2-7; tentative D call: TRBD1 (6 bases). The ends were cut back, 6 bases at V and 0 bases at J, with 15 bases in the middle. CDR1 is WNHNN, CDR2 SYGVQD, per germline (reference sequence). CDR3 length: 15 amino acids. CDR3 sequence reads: CASSRTASSSYEQYF. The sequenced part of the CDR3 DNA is TGCGCCAGCAGCCGGACAGCTTCTTCCTCCTACGAG.

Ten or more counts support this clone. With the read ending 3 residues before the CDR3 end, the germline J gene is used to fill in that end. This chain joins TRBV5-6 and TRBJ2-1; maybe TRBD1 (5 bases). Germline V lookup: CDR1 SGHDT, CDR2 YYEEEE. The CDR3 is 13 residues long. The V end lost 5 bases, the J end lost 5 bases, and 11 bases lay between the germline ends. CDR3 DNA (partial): TGTGCCAGCAGGCAGGCAGGGAACAATGAG. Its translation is CASRQAGNNE. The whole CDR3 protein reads CASRQAGNNEQFF.

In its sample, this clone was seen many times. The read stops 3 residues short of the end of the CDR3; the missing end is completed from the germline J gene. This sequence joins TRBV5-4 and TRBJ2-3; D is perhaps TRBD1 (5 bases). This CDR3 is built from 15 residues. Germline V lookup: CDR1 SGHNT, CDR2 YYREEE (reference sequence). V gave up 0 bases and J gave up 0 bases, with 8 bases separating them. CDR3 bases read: TGTGCCAGCAGCTTGGAAGGGGATAGCACAGATACG. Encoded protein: CASSLEGDSTDT. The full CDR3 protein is CASSLEGDSTDTQYF.

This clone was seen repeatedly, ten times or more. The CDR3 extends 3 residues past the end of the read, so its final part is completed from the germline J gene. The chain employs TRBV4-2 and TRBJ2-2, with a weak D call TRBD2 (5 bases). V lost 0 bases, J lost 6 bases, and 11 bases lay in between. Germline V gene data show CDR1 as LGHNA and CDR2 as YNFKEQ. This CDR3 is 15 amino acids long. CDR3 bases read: TGTGCCAGCAGCCAAGATAGGAGAGGGTCCGGGGAG. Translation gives CASSQDRRGSGE. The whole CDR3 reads CASSQDRRGSGELFF.

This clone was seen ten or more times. The CDR3 here is CASSEDRVGNEQFF. CDR3 DNA, as far as it was read: TGTGCCAGCAGTGAGGACAGGGTGGGGAATGAG. This sequence joins TRBV12-3 or TRBV12-4 and TRBJ2-1; 8 bases fit TRBD1. The read terminates 3 residues before the CDR3 end, so the remaining end is supplied by the germline J gene. J gave up 7 bases and V 5 bases, and 7 bases lay outside the gene matches. This CDR3 spans 14 amino acids.

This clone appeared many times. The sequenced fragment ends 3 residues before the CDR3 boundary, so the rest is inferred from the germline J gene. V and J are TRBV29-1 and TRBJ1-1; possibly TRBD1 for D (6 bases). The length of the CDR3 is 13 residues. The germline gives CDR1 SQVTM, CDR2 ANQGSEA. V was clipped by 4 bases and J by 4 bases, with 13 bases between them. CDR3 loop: CSVATGLGTEAFF. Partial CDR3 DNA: TGCAGCGTTGCTACAGGGTTAGGCACTGAA.

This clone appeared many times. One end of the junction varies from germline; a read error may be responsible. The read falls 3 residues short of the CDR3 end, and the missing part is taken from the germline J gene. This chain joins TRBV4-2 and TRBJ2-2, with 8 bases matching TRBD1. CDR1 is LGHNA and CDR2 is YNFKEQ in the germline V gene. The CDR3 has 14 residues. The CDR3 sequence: CASSQQGGHGELFF. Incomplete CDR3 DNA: TGCGCCAGCAGCCAACAGGGGGGTCACGGGGAG.

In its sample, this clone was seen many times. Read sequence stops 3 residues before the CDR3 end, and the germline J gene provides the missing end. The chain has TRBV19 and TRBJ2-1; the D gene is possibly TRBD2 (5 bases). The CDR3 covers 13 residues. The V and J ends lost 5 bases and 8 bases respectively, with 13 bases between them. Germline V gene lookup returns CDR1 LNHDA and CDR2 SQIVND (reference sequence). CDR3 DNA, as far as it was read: TGTGCCAGTAGTCCACGCCTACTAGATGAG. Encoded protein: CASSPRLLDE. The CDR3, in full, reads CASSPRLLDEQFF.

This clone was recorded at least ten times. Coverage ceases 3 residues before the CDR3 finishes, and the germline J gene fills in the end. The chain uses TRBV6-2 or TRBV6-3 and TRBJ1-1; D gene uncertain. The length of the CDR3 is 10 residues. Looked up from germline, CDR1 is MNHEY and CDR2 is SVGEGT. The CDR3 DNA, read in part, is TGTGCCAGCAATCTCTCCGAA. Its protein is CASNLSE. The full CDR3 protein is CASNLSEAFF.

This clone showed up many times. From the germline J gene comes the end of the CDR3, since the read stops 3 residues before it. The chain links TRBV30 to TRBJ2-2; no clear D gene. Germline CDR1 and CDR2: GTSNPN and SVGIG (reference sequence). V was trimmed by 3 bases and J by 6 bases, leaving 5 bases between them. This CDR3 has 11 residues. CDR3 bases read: TGTGCCTGGAGCCTTCCCGGGGAG. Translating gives CAWSLPGE. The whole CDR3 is CAWSLPGELFF.

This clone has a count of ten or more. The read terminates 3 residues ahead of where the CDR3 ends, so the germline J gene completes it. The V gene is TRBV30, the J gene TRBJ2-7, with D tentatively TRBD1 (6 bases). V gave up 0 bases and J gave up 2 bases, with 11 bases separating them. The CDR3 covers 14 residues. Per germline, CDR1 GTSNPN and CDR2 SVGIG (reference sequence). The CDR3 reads CAWSVGTPPYEQYF. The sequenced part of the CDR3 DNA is TGTGCCTGGAGTGTAGGGACACCCCCCTACGAG.

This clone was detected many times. Partial CDR3 DNA: TGTGCCAGTAATTCGGCGGGTAGCTCTGGGGCCAACGTC. Translated, it gives CASNSAGSSGANV. The whole CDR3 is CASNSAGSSGANVLTF. The chain recombines TRBV19 with TRBJ2-6, with D perhaps TRBD2 (5 bases). The read gets to within 3 residues of the CDR3 end, and the germline J gene fills in the rest. Trimming removed 7 bases at V and 0 bases at J, with 13 bases between. The CDR3 runs 16 residues. The germline CDR1 and CDR2 sequences are LNHDA and SQIVND (reference sequence).

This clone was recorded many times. CDR3 DNA (partial): TGTGCCAGCAGCTTTAACAGGGGCGGTTCACCC. Translating gives CASSFNRGGSP. The CDR3 in its entirety is CASSFNRGGSPLHF. The rearrangement joins TRBV7-2 to TRBJ1-6; 7 bases line up with TRBD1. The read terminates 3 residues ahead of where the CDR3 ends, so the germline J gene completes it. The CDR3 has 14 amino acids. Germline V lookup: CDR1 SGHTA, CDR2 FQGNSA. The ends lost 3 bases at V and 9 bases at J; junction bases unmatched: 5. Filled out from reference TRBV7-2 and TRBJ1-6, the complete variable domain reads GAGVSQSPSNKVTEKGKDVELRCDPISGHTALYWYRQSLGQGLEFLIYFQGNSAPDKSGLPSDRFSAERTGGSVSTLTIQRTQQEDSAVYLCASSFNRGGSPLHFGNGTRLTVT.

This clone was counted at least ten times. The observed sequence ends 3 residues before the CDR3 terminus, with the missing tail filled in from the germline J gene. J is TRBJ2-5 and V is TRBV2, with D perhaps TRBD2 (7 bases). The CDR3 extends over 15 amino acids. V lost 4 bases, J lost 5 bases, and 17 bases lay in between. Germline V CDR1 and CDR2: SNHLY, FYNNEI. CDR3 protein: CASSGGGARGETQYF. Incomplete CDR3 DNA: TGTGCCAGCAGTGGAGGGGGGGCTCGTGGGGAGACC.

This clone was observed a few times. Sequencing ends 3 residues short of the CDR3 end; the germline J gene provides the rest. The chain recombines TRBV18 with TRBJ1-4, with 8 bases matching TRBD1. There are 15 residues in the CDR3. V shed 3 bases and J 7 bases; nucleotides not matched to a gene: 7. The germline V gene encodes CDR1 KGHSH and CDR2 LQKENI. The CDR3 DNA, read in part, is TGTGCCAGCTCACCTCGACAGGGGTCGAGTGAAAAA. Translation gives CASSPRQGSSEK. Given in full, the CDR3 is CASSPRQGSSEKLFF.

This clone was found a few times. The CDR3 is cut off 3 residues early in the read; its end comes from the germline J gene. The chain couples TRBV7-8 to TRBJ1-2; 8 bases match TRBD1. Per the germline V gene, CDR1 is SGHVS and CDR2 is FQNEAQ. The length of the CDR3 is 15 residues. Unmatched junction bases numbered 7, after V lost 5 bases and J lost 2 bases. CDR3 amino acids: CASSPGTGGNYGYTF. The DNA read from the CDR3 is TGTGCCAGCAGCCCGGGGACAGGTGGGAACTATGGC. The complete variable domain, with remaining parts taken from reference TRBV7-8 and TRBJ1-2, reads GAGVSQSPRYKVAKRGQDVALRCDPISGHVSLFWYQQALGQGPEFLTYFQNEAQLDKSGLPSDRFFAERPEGSVSTLKIQRTQQEDSAVYLCASSPGTGGNYGYTFGSGTRLTVV.

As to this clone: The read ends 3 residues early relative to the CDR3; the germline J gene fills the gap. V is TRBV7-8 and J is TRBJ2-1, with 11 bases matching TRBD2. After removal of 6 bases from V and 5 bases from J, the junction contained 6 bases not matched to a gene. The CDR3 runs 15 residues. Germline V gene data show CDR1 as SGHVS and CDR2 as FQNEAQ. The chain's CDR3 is CASSSYSGRDNEQFF. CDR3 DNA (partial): TGTGCCAGCAGTTCTTATAGCGGGAGGGACAATGAG.

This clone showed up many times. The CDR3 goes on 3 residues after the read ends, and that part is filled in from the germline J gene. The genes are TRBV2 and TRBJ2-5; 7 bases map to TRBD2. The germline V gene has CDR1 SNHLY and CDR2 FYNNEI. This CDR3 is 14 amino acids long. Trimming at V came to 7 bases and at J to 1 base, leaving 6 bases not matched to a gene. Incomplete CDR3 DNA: TGTGCCAGCACCCTGAGCGGGGCCCAAGAGACC. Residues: CASTLSGAQET. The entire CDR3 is CASTLSGAQETQYF.

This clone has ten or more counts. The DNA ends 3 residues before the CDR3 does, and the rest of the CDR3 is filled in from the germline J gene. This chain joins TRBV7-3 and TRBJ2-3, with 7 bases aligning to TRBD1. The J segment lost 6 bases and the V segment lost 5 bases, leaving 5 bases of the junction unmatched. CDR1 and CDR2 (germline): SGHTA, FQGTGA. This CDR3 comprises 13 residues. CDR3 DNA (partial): TGTGCCAGCAGCCAGACAGGGACCGATACG. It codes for CASSQTGTDT. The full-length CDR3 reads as CASSQTGTDTQYF.

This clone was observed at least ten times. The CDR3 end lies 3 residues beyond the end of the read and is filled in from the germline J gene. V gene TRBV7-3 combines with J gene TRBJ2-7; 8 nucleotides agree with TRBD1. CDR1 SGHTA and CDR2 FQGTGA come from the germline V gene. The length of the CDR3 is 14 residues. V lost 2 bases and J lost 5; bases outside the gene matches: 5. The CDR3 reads CASSLYGTGDEQYF. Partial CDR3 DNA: TGTGCCAGCAGCTTATACGGGACAGGAGACGAG.

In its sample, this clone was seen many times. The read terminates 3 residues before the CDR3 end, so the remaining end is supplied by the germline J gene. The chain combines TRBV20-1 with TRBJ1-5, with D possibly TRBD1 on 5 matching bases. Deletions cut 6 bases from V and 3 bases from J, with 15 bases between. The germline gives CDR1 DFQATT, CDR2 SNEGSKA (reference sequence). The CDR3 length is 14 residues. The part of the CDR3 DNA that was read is TGCAGTGCAGGGGTAGGGTTCGACAATCAGCCC. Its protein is CSAGVGFDNQP. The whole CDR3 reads CSAGVGFDNQPQHF.

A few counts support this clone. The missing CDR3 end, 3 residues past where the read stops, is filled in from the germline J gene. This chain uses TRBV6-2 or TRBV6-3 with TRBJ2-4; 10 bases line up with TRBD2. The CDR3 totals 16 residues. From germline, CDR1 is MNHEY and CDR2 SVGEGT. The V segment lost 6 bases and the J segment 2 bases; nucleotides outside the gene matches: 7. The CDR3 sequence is CASRDLAGVTKNIQYF. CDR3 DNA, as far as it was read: TGTGCCAGCAGAGATCTAGCGGGAGTTACCAAAAACATT.

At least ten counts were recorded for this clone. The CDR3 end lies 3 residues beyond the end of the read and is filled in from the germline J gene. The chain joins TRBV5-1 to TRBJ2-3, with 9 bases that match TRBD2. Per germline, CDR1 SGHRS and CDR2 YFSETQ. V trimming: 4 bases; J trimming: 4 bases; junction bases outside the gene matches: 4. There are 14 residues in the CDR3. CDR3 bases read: TGCGCCAGCAGCACGGCGGGAGGGTCAGATACG. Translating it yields CASSTAGGSDT. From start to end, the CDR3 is CASSTAGGSDTQYF.